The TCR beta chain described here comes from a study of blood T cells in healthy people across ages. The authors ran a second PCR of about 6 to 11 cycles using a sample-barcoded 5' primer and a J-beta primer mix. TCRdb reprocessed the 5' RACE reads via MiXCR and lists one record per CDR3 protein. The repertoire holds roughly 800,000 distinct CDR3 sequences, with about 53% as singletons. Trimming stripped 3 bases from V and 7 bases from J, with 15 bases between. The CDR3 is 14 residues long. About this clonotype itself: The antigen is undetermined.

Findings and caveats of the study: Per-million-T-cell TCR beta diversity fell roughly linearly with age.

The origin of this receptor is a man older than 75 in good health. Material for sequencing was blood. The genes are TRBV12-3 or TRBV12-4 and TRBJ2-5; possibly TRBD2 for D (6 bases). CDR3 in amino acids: CASSLRGTAGTQYF. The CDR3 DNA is TGTGCCAGCAGTTTGCGGGGCACGGCCGGGACCCAGTACTTC.